This T cell receptor (beta chain) derives from a study of CD8+ T cells in alopecia areata. Study at large: For treated patients, severity scores reflected the percentage of scalp area affected. Study results and caveats: The study found higher clonality in lesional than normal scalp, especially in alopecia totalis/universalis. Numerous expanded lesional clones remained in scalp and blood during tofacitinib.

V was trimmed by 1 base and J by 7 bases, leaving 8 bases between them. The CDR3 extends over 12 amino acids. Germline assignment: CDR1 SGHDT and CDR2 YYEEEE. On this clone: What it binds is unknown.

The sample's treatment: oral pan-JAK inhibitor, 5-10 mg twice daily. Sampling of alopecia areata patients yielded lesional scalp punch biopsies as well as peripheral blood. Extracted RNA was reverse transcribed into cDNA, the sequencing template. This table comes from immunoSEQ multiplex PCR, and its TCRdb copy is limited to in-frame clones, with some not included. This table has 150,000 to 200,000 clones, about three fifths appearing once. This receptor was obtained from a human donor with alopecia areata. Specimen: CD4+ T cells sorted from blood, collected between weeks 47 and 50, from a patient treated with tofacitinib. V is TRBV5-6 and J is TRBJ1-1; D remains ambiguous. The CDR3 DNA reads as TGTGCCAGCAGCTTGTATTCGGTTGAAGCTTTCTTT. Protein sequence: CASSLYSVEAFF.